A single sample is the source of the 26 T cell receptor beta chains below, sequenced in a study of blood T cell repertoires in COVID-19. This table comes from immunoSEQ multiplex PCR, and its TCRdb copy is limited to in-frame clones, with some not included. Of about 220,000 clones in the sample, roughly 85% were seen once. The sample taken for sequencing was peripheral blood. These receptors came from a woman older than 75 with acute or convalescent COVID-19.

The CDR3 sequence is CASSPGRVGSSPLHF. For the CDR3, the DNA is TGTGCCAGCAGCCCAGGGAGGGTAGGGAGTTCACCCCTCCACTTT. The gene calls are TRBV9 and TRBJ1-6, with D maybe TRBD1 (5 bases). Germline CDR1 reads SGDLS; CDR2 reads YYNGEE. V dropped 4 bases and J dropped 9 bases, with 17 bases sitting between them. The CDR3 consists of 15 residues.

The chain links TRBV3-1 (or the pseudogene TRBV3-2) to TRBJ1-1, with D possibly being TRBD1 (5 bases). V gave up 4 bases and J gave up 1 base, with 19 bases separating them. CDR3 length equals 17 residues. CDR1 is LGHDT, CDR2 YNNKEL, per germline (reference sequence). The CDR3 nucleotides are TGTGCCAGCAGCCGCCGAAAGGAAACAGGCGGGAACACTGAAGCTTTCTTT. This gives the protein CASSRRKETGGNTEAFF.

The chain recombines TRBV7-9 with TRBJ1-4, with TRBD1 as a possible D gene (5 bases). CDR3 length: 15 amino acids. V was clipped by 2 bases and J by 4 bases, with 11 bases between them. Germline V gives CDR1 SEHNR, CDR2 FQNEAQ (reference sequence). The DNA for the CDR3 is TGTGCCAGCAGCTTAATGGGACTGGTTAATGAAAAACTGTTTTTT. This translates into CASSLMGLVNEKLFF.

The V gene is TRBV2, the J gene TRBJ1-2, with D possibly being TRBD1 (6 bases). This CDR3 contains 14 residues. Germline loops: CDR1 SNHLY, CDR2 FYNNEI. V lost 0 bases and J lost 9, with 14 bases in between. CDR3: CASSEALRGGSYTF. In DNA, the CDR3 is TGTGCCAGCAGTGAAGCGCTTCGTGGGGGCAGCTACACCTTC.

The CDR3 nucleotides read TGTGCCAGCAAGGTAGCGGGGGGGCCGGGAGATACGCAGTATTTT. This gives the protein CASKVAGGPGDTQYF. The V call is TRBV7-2, the J call TRBJ2-3; 11 bases agree with TRBD2. The germline V gene has CDR1 SGHTA and CDR2 FQGNSA. The V segment lost 7 bases and the J segment 5 bases; nucleotides outside the gene matches: 8. This CDR3 has 15 amino acids.

The chain links TRBV6-4 to TRBJ1-2; 9 positions match TRBD1. J gave up 6 bases and V 0 bases, and 5 bases lay outside the gene matches. Looked up from germline, CDR1 is MRHNA and CDR2 is SNTAGT. The CDR3 covers 15 residues. CDR3 coding DNA: TGTGCCAGCAGTGACTCCTGGGACAGGGTCCATGGCTACACCTTC. Protein sequence: CASSDSWDRVHGYTF.

The chain joins TRBV29-1 to TRBJ2-3, with D possibly TRBD1 on 5 matching bases. V was trimmed by 3 bases and J by 2 bases, leaving 15 bases between them. This CDR3 has 15 residues. Germline V gene lookup returns CDR1 SQVTM and CDR2 ANQGSEA. CDR3 bases: TGCAGCGTTGATTGGGGCTCGGGCTTCACAGATACGCAGTATTTT. This sequence encodes CSVDWGSGFTDTQYF.

The chain carries TRBV3-1 (or the pseudogene TRBV3-2) and TRBJ1-1; D may be TRBD1 (6 bases). Germline V gene data show CDR1 as LGHDT and CDR2 as YNNKEL (reference sequence). This CDR3 is built from 13 residues. V lost 1 base to trimming and J lost 11 bases, with 14 bases between them. The CDR3 is CASSQGGQAEAFF. DNA of the CDR3: TGTGCCAGCAGCCAAGGGGGGCAAGCCGAGGCTTTCTTT.

The chain carries TRBV6-6 and TRBJ1-2; 7 nucleotides line up with TRBD1. V trimming: 6 bases; J trimming: 6 bases; junction bases outside the gene matches: 7. CDR3 length: 13 amino acids. Germline CDR1 is MNHNY and CDR2 is SVGAGI (reference sequence). The CDR3 spells CASSPTGYNGYTF. CDR3 sequence (DNA): TGTGCCAGCAGCCCGACAGGGTATAATGGCTACACCTTC.

The CDR3 protein is CASSVAQQPEETQYF. CDR3 in DNA: TGTGCCAGCAGCGTAGCTCAACAGCCCGAAGAGACCCAGTACTTC. The chain is built from TRBV9 and TRBJ2-5; no firm D call. CDR1 is SGDLS, CDR2 YYNGEE, per germline. V shed 0 bases and J shed 3 bases, with 12 bases lying between them. There are 15 residues in the CDR3.

The chain recombines TRBV5-5 with TRBJ2-3, with a possible D match to TRBD1 (6 bases). This CDR3 comprises 16 residues. Germline CDR1 is SGHKS and CDR2 is YYEKEE (reference sequence). V was trimmed by 0 bases and J by 2 bases, leaving 13 bases between them. This CDR3 is CASSLGGTITTDTQYF. As DNA, the CDR3 is TGTGCCAGCAGCTTGGGTGGGACAATTACCACAGATACGCAGTATTTT. The complete variable domain, with remaining parts taken from reference TRBV5-5 and TRBJ2-3, reads DAGVTQSPTHLIKTRGQQVTLRCSPISGHKSVSWYQQVLGQGPQFIFQYYEKEERGRGNFPDRFSARQFPNYSSELNVNALLLGDSALYLCASSLGGTITTDTQYFGPGTRLTVL.

This clone was seen more than once but under ten times. The chain combines TRBV9 with TRBJ2-7, with D perhaps TRBD2 (6 bases). The CDR3 length is 16 residues. Germline CDR1 is SGDLS and CDR2 is YYNGEE. Trimming pared 0 bases from V and 3 bases from J, leaving 16 bases between. CDR3 in DNA: TGTGCCAGCAGCGTAGGGAGGGATTTGACGTTCTACGAGCAGTACTTC. Translation: CASSVGRDLTFYEQYF.

The chain links TRBV4-3 to TRBJ2-3, with D perhaps TRBD1 (6 bases). V lost 4 bases and J lost 2, with 13 bases in between. CDR1 is LGHNA and CDR2 is YSLEER in the germline V gene. This CDR3 is 15 amino acids long. DNA of the CDR3: TGCGCCAGCAGCCCGCGACAGGCCAACACAGATACGCAGTATTTT. Protein sequence: CASSPRQANTDTQYF.

This clone showed up just a few times. This chain joins TRBV14 and TRBJ2-7; perhaps TRBD1 as D (6 bases). Trimming took off 7 bases at V and 1 base at J, with 14 bases between the two ends. This CDR3 is built from 14 residues. The germline V gene encodes CDR1 SGHDN and CDR2 FVKESK. The CDR3 region has the DNA TGTGCCAGCACCCCCGGACAGTTTTCCTACGAGCAGTACTTC. It translates to CASTPGQFSYEQYF.

The CDR3: CASSSPGAYGYTF. CDR3 nucleotide sequence: TGTGCCAGCAGCTCCCCTGGGGCCTATGGCTACACCTTC. The chain links TRBV9 to TRBJ1-2; a possible D gene is TRBD1 (5 bases). CDR3 length: 13 amino acids. Germline V CDR1 and CDR2: SGDLS, YYNGEE. Trimming took 4 bases from V and 4 from J, leaving 11 bases between them.

V and J are TRBV28 and TRBJ2-3; possibly TRBD2 for D (5 bases). This CDR3 is built from 13 residues. V lost 4 bases and J lost 4, with 9 bases in between. Germline CDR1 and CDR2: MDHEN and SYDVKM. The CDR3 DNA reads TGTGCCAGCAGTTCGCGGGCTCCAGATACGCAGTATTTT. Translating gives CASSSRAPDTQYF.

The chain carries TRBV6-6 and TRBJ1-6, with 7 bases aligning to TRBD1. V trimming: 8 bases; J trimming: 7 bases; junction bases outside the gene matches: 5. The CDR3 is 13 amino acids. CDR1 is MNHNY, CDR2 SVGAGI, per germline (reference sequence). CDR3 sequence (DNA): TGTGCCAGCGTGGGACAGAAGAATTCACCCCTCCACTTT. Its protein product is CASVGQKNSPLHF.

V gene TRBV11-2 combines with J gene TRBJ2-1; 11 bases are shared with TRBD2. Looked up from germline, CDR1 is SGHAT and CDR2 is FQNNGV. The CDR3 length is 15 residues. The junction had 4 bases not matched to a gene; V was cut back by 2 bases and J by 7 bases. The CDR3 reads CASSLNSGGANEQFF. The DNA for the CDR3 is TGTGCCAGCAGCTTAAATAGCGGGGGGGCGAATGAGCAGTTCTTC.

This chain joins TRBV30 and TRBJ2-1, with 8 positions matching TRBD2. Germline loops: CDR1 GTSNPN, CDR2 SVGIG (reference sequence). This CDR3 region has 14 residues. V trimming: 3 bases; J trimming: 4 bases; junction bases outside the gene matches: 5. In DNA, the CDR3 is TGTGCCTGGAGCGAGGGACTAGAATACAATGAGCAGTTCTTC. Its translation: CAWSEGLEYNEQFF. Full variable domain (remainder filled in from reference TRBV30 and TRBJ2-1): SQTIHQWPATLVQPVGSPLSLECTVEGTSNPNLYWYRQAAGRGLQLLFYSVGIGQISSEVPQNLSASRPQDRQFILSSKKLLLSDSGFYLCAWSEGLEYNEQFFGPGTRLTVL.

The chain uses TRBV5-1 and TRBJ2-2; 10 nucleotides align to TRBD1. The CDR3 runs 15 residues. The germline CDR1 and CDR2 sequences are SGHRS and YFSETQ. J gave up 6 bases and V 1 base, and 3 bases lay outside the gene matches. The CDR3 bases are TGCGCCAGCAGCTTGTTAGGGACAGGGGCCGGGGAGCTGTTTTTT. It encodes CASSLLGTGAGELFF.

The chain uses TRBV11-3 and TRBJ1-1; D may be TRBD1 (6 bases). Trimming removed 4 bases at V and 11 bases at J, with 17 bases between. The CDR3 totals 13 residues. Germline V gives CDR1 SGHNT, CDR2 YENEEA. DNA for the CDR3: TGTGCCAGCAGCTCTGACGGGGGGCGGTCGGCTTTCTTT. Amino acid sequence: CASSSDGGRSAFF.

The chain couples TRBV7-9 to TRBJ2-3, with TRBD1 identical over 8 bases. Germline V gives CDR1 SEHNR, CDR2 FQNEAQ (reference sequence). Trimming cost V 4 bases and J 6 bases; bases outside gene matches: 12. The CDR3 spans 16 residues. The CDR3 DNA reads as TGTGCCAGCAGCTCAACGGACAGGGCGGGTTGGGATACGCAGTATTTT. It translates to CASSSTDRAGWDTQYF.

The V gene is TRBV24-1, the J gene TRBJ2-1, with 7 nucleotides matching TRBD1. The CDR3 runs 15 residues. From germline, CDR1 is KGHDR and CDR2 SFDVKD. Losses at the gene ends were 4 bases for V and 9 bases for J; bases not matched to a gene: 11. The CDR3 nucleotides read TGTGCCACCAGTGAACAGGGGATCCTAAGTAGTGAGCAGTTCTTC. Amino acids: CATSEQGILSSEQFF.

This clone was recorded only once. This sequence joins TRBV29-1 and TRBJ1-1, with 9 bases aligning to TRBD1. Germline V gene lookup returns CDR1 SQVTM and CDR2 ANQGSEA. V was clipped by 7 bases and J by 1 base; unmatched bases: 7. This CDR3 comprises 14 residues. The CDR3 bases are TGCAGCGCCGGGACAGGGTTGAAGAACACTGAAGCTTTCTTT. The encoded protein is CSAGTGLKNTEAFF.

The J gene is TRBJ1-1, the V gene TRBV5-1; the match to TRBD1 covers 9 bases. The CDR3 totals 13 residues. Germline CDR1 and CDR2: SGHRS and YFSETQ. The trim removed 4 bases at V and 4 bases at J, leaving 2 bases unmatched. CDR3 in DNA: TGCGCCAGCAGCCGACAGGGGGGCACTGAAGCTTTCTTT. Its translation is CASSRQGGTEAFF.

The chain combines TRBV6-4 with TRBJ2-1; 12 bases agree with TRBD2. The CDR3 sequence is 15 residues long. Germline assignment: CDR1 MRHNA and CDR2 SNTAGT. V was clipped by 6 bases and J by 4 bases; unmatched bases: 4. The CDR3 DNA sequence: TGTGCCAGCAGCCCTAGCGGGGGGGAATACAATGAGCAGTTCTTC. Protein product: CASSPSGGEYNEQFF.